The 16 T cell receptor beta chains listed next were all sequenced from one sample in a study of Tregs in tolerant kidney transplant recipients. TCRdb's table, derived via immunoSEQ multiplex PCR, lists solely in-frame clones and lacks some. The sample shows approximately 50,000 clones, roughly nine tenths of them seen only once. Recipients received nonmyeloablative bone marrow transplants from related graft donors, with transient mixed chimerism. This specimen was CD8+ T cells from blood (PBMCs), taken 24 months after the transplant. Receptors originate from a human patient who received a combined kidney and bone marrow transplant. Some T cells may be graft donor cells.

The rearrangement joins TRBV15 to TRBJ2-6; D not resolved. The CDR3 is 17 residues long. Trimming stripped 3 bases from V and 2 bases from J, with 14 bases between. In germline, CDR1 is LNHNV, CDR2 YYDKDF (reference sequence). The CDR3 loop is CATSSSDFPTGANVLTF. Written as DNA, the CDR3 is TGTGCCACCAGCAGCTCAGATTTCCCCACTGGGGCCAACGTCCTGACTTTC.

The gene calls are TRBV4-2 and TRBJ2-3; D gene ambiguous. The CDR3 contains 14 residues. Looked up from germline, CDR1 is LGHNA and CDR2 is YNFKEQ. The V gene lost 5 bases and the J gene lost 5 bases, with 14 bases spanning the gap. The CDR3 DNA is TGTGCCAGCAGCGTACACGACACTGTAGATACGCAGTATTTT. As protein: CASSVHDTVDTQYF.

V and J are TRBV29-1 and TRBJ1-2; 8 bases line up with TRBD1. V shed 3 bases, J shed 1 base, and the junction held 4 bases outside the gene matches. The CDR3 is 14 amino acids. Per germline, CDR1 SQVTM and CDR2 ANQGSEA. CDR3 residues: CSVDIQGVNYGYTF. The CDR3, as DNA: TGCAGCGTTGACATACAGGGGGTTAACTATGGCTACACCTTC.

The rearrangement links TRBV15 to TRBJ2-1, with D hard to call. This CDR3 spans 12 amino acids. V lost 2 bases to trimming and J lost 9 bases, with 8 bases between them. The germline V gene encodes CDR1 LNHNV and CDR2 YYDKDF (reference sequence). This CDR3 reads CATSRNNGEQFF. The DNA of the CDR3 is TGTGCCACCAGCAGAAATAACGGTGAGCAGTTCTTC.

This clone was seen a single time. This chain connects TRBV28 to TRBJ1-5; 11 bases fit TRBD1. This CDR3 has 14 residues. Germline V CDR1 and CDR2: MDHEN, SYDVKM. J lost 7 bases, V lost 6 bases, and 5 bases had no gene match. CDR3 DNA: TGTGCCAGCAGCAGGACAGGGGGCTGGCAGCCCCAGCATTTT. This codes for CASSRTGGWQPQHF.

The CDR3 loop is CATSTGFESEKLFF. The CDR3 region has the DNA TGCGCCACCTCGACAGGTTTTGAAAGCGAAAAACTGTTTTTT. J is TRBJ1-4 and V is TRBV10-2, with a possible D match to TRBD1 (6 bases). The CDR3 consists of 14 residues. V lost 10 bases, J lost 8 bases, and 20 bases lay in between. Germline values: CDR1 WSHSY, CDR2 SAAADI.

This chain joins TRBV13 and TRBJ2-2; 12 nucleotides agree with TRBD2. V gave up 3 bases and J gave up 1 base; unmatched junction bases: 3. CDR1 is PRHDT, CDR2 FYEKMQ, per germline (reference sequence). The CDR3 is 17 residues long. Written as DNA, the CDR3 is TGTGCCAGCAGCTTTGGACTAGCGGGGATGAACACCGGGGAGCTGTTTTTT. It is translated as CASSFGLAGMNTGELFF.

The V gene is TRBV4-1, the J gene TRBJ2-7; no clear D. The CDR3 is 15 residues long. CDR1 and CDR2 from the germline V gene are MGHRA and YSYEKL. V was pared by 4 bases and J by 3 bases, with 16 bases between. In nucleotides, the CDR3 is TGCGCCAGCAGCCCCGGGTTAAACGCTATCTACGAGCAGTACTTC. It is translated as CASSPGLNAIYEQYF.

This clone turned up a few times. The chain combines TRBV7-2 with TRBJ2-7; D is possibly TRBD2 (5 bases). This CDR3 region has 13 residues. Germline V gene sequence: CDR1 SGHTA, CDR2 FQGNSA. The V end was cut by 1 base, the J end by 7 bases, with 11 bases between. As DNA, the CDR3 is TGTGCCAGCAGCTTAGTCCCAGCGGAAGAGCAGTACTTC. It yields the protein CASSLVPAEEQYF.

Note on this clone: The junction departs from germline at one end; a sequencing error may be responsible. Other DNA sequences in the same sample also yield this CDR3. CDR3 region: CASSLGAVSSYNSPLHF. CDR3 in DNA: TGTGCCAGCAGCTTAGGGGCAGTGAGCTCCTATAATTCCCCCCTCCACTTT. The chain is built from TRBV7-2 and TRBJ1-6; the D is unclear. CDR3 size: 17 residues. CDR1 is SGHTA and CDR2 is FQGNSA in the germline V gene. Combining the CDR3 with reference TRBV7-2 and TRBJ1-6 gives the whole variable domain GAGVSQSPSNKVTEKGKDVELRCDPISGHTALYWYRQSLGQGLEFLIYFQGNSAPDKSGLPSDRFSAERTGGSVSTLTIQRTQQEDSAVYLCASSLGAVSSYNSPLHFGNGTRLTVT.

The genes are TRBV7-6 and TRBJ2-7; 8 bases map to TRBD1. The V segment lost 5 bases and the J segment 0 bases; nucleotides outside the gene matches: 6. Germline lookup yields CDR1 SGHVS and CDR2 FNYEAQ. The CDR3 length is 15 residues. The chain's CDR3 is CASSKGQASSYEQYF. In DNA, the CDR3 is TGTGCCAGCAGCAAGGGACAGGCCAGCTCCTACGAGCAGTACTTC.

The chain couples TRBV14 to TRBJ1-2; D remains ambiguous. V lost 1 base and J 4 bases, leaving 7 bases between the germline ends. The CDR3 loop spans 13 amino acids. Germline loops: CDR1 SGHDN, CDR2 FVKESK. The CDR3 here is CASSQGASYGYTF. The CDR3 DNA reads as TGTGCCAGCAGCCAAGGGGCCTCCTATGGCTACACCTTC. Full variable domain (rest looked up from reference TRBV14 and TRBJ1-2): EAGVTQFPSHSVIEKGQTVTLRCDPISGHDNLYWYRRVMGKEIKFLLHFVKESKQDESGMPNNRFLAERTGGTYSTLKVQPAELEDSGVYFCASSQGASYGYTFGSGTRLTVV.

V and J are TRBV25-1 and TRBJ1-2, with 8 positions matching TRBD1. With 2 bases clipped from V and 5 bases from J, the junction kept 7 bases outside the gene matches. This CDR3 comprises 15 residues. The V gene's germline CDR1 is MGHDK and CDR2 SYGVNS. CDR3 bases: TGTGCCAGCAGTGAAGGAACAGGGGGTTGGTATGGCTACACCTTC. Protein: CASSEGTGGWYGYTF.

V and J are TRBV15 and TRBJ2-5, with 9 nucleotides matching TRBD2. This CDR3 is built from 16 residues. CDR1 and CDR2 (germline): LNHNV, YYDKDF (reference sequence). With 5 bases clipped from V and 3 bases from J, the junction kept 10 bases outside the gene matches. The CDR3 is CATSDGRREGKETQYF. In DNA form, the CDR3 reads TGTGCCACCAGCGACGGGAGGCGGGAGGGTAAAGAGACCCAGTACTTC.

This sequence joins TRBV5-1 and TRBJ2-5; tentatively, D is TRBD1 or TRBD2 (5 bases each). Gene TRBJ2-7 matches the end of the DNA better, so the J call may be wrong. The CDR3 extends over 14 amino acids. The germline V gene has CDR1 SGHRS and CDR2 YFSETQ. The CDR3 DNA follows: TGCGCCAGCAGCGTGGACATCTTCGGGAACGAGCAGTACTTC. Translating it yields CASSVDIFGNEQYF.

The chain links TRBV6-6 to TRBJ1-2, with 10 positions matching TRBD1. The trim removed 3 bases at V and 5 bases at J, leaving 6 bases unmatched. The CDR3 extends over 15 amino acids. Germline V lookup: CDR1 MNHNY, CDR2 SVGAGI (reference sequence). CDR3 coding DNA: TGTGCCAGCAGTTATGGACAGGGGGACCGATATGGCTACACCTTC. This encodes CASSYGQGDRYGYTF.